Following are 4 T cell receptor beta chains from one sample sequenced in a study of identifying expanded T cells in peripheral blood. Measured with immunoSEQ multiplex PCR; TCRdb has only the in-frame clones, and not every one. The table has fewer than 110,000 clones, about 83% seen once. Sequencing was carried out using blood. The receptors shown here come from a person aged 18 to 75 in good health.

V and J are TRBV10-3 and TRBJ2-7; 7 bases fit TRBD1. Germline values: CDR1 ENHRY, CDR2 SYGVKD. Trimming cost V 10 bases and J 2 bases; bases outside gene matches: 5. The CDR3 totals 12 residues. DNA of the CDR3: TGTGCCACAGGGGACAGTCCCTACGAGCAGTACTTC. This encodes CATGDSPYEQYF.

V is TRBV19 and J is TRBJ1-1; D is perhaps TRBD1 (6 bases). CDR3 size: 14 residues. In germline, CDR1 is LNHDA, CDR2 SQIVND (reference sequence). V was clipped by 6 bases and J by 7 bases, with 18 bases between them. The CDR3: CASRASHRVVEAFF. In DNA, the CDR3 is TGTGCCAGTAGGGCCTCGCACAGGGTAGTTGAAGCTTTCTTT.

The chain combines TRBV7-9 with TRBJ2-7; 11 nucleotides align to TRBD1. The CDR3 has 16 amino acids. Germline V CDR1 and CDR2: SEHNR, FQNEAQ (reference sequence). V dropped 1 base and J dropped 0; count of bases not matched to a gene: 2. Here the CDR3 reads CASSLGGTGGSYEQYF. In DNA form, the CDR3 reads TGTGCCAGCAGCTTAGGAGGGACAGGGGGCTCCTACGAGCAGTACTTC.

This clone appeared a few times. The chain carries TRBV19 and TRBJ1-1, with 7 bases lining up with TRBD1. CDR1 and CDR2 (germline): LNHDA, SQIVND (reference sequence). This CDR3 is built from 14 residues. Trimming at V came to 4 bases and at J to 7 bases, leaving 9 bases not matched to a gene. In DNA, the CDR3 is TGTGCCAGTAGTACTTCCGGGACAGCCTTTGAAGCTTTCTTT. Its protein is CASSTSGTAFEAFF.